This T cell receptor (beta chain) was found in a study of blood T cell repertoires in COVID-19. The CDR3 runs to 16 residues. Germline V lookup: CDR1 SGDLS, CDR2 YYNGEE. The V gene end was trimmed by 3 bases and the J gene end by 6 bases; junction bases not matched to a gene: 8. The table came from immunoSEQ multiplex PCR; TCRdb's copy has only in-frame clones and leaves some out. The sample holds 140,000 to 150,000 clones, about nine tenths seen once. Sequencing input: PBMCs or T cells enriched from blood (not recorded which). This chain connects TRBV9 to TRBJ2-1; TRBD1 agrees at 11 bases. This sequence was found in a man aged 45 to 65 who had recovered from COVID-19. The CDR3 loop reads CASSALPGQGVNEQFF. The CDR3 DNA sequence: TGTGCCAGCAGCGCCCTACCGGGACAGGGGGTCAATGAGCAGTTCTTC.